This TCR beta chain stems from a study of cytomegalovirus exposure and HLA in healthy donors. Primers: 60 Vbeta forward and 13 Jbeta reverse. Sequencing used immunoSEQ multiplex PCR; TCRdb keeps in-frame clones, though not all of them. The sample has about 200,000 clones; roughly 80% are singletons. V was clipped by 0 bases and J by 0 bases, with 21 bases between them. The CDR3 extends over 20 amino acids. Germline-derived CDR1 and CDR2 are MGHRA and YSYEKL. Sequencing was done on a sample of PBMCs. The rearrangement joins TRBV4-1 to TRBJ2-4, with D possibly matching TRBD2 (7 bases). This clonotype was obtained from a man in his fifties or sixties in good health and CMV-seronegative. The CDR3 bases are TGCGCCAGCAGCCAAGATAAGGACTTTAGGGGGGGGGCAGCCAAAAACATTCAGTACTTC. This codes for CASSQDKDFRGGAAKNIQYF.